These T cell receptor beta chains were read from a single sample in a study of molecular identifiers for immune sequencing clone quantification. TCRdb re-derived calls from the PCR reads in MiXCR, one entry per CDR3 protein. Seen here are some 590,000 distinct CDR3 sequences, roughly 27% observed once, and the top ten hold 0.78%. The specimen sequenced was naive CD8+ T cells from blood, with Jurkat cell RNA spiked in. The receptor set was obtained from a human donor in good health. Some libraries in this study had Jurkat cell RNA spiked in. CDR3s include the opening cysteine and the closing phenylalanine or tryptophan. D genes are given only for firm matches. The listing skips clone size in some rows; elsewhere it reads once, few, many or a size class.

>TRBV13|TRBJ2-7|TRBD1|.
TGTGCCAGCAGCTCCCGACAGGGGGTCTACAAGCAGTACTTC
CASSSRQGVYKQYF
>TRBV5-3|TRBJ2-2|.|.
TGTGCCAGCAGCTTTGGACCTGGAACCGGGGAGCTGTTTTTT
CASSFGPGTGELFF
>TRBV19|TRBJ2-5|.|.
TGTGCCAGTAAAAAAACGGGACATCTCCAAGAGACCCAGTACTTC
CASKKTGHLQETQYF
>TRBV9|TRBJ2-2|TRBD1|many
TGTGCCAGCAGCGCCGAAACAGGGGGCGCCGGGGAGCTGTTTTTT
CASSAETGGAGELFF
>TRBV4-3|TRBJ2-5|TRBD1|few
TGCGCCAGCAGCCGATTGGACAGGGTCGGTGAGACCCAGTACTTC
CASSRLDRVGETQYF
>TRBV5-3|TRBJ2-1|TRBD1|few
TGTGCCAGCAGCTTTTGGGACAGGGGTTCGAATGAGCAGTTCTTC
CASSFWDRGSNEQFF
>TRBV7-9|TRBJ2-3|TRBD1|many
TGTGCCAGCAGCTCTGGACAGGGCCCTCCCGCCCGCACAGATACGCAGTATTTT
CASSSGQGPPARTDTQYF
>TRBV6-1|TRBJ1-2|.|once
TGTGCCAGCAGTCTTCTGGGGGACTACTATGACTACACCTTC
CASSLLGDYYDYTF
>TRBV5-1|TRBJ1-1|.|many
TGCGCCAGCAGGTGGCTTAGTTCTGGCACTGAAGCTTTCTTT
CASRWLSSGTEAFF
>TRBV20-1|TRBJ2-7|.|few
TGCAGTGCTAGGGGCCTCGGGCTTATTACCTACGAGCAGTACTTC
CSARGLGLITYEQYF
>TRBV28|TRBJ1-1|.|many
TGTGCCAGCAGTTTCCGGTCGAGCTTGGGCACTGAAGCTTTCTTT
CASSFRSSLGTEAFF
>TRBV19|TRBJ2-2|TRBD1|many
TGTGCCAGTAGTCTACAGGGGGCAGGGACCGGGGAGCTGTTTTTT
CASSLQGAGTGELFF
>TRBV13|TRBJ2-7|.|.
TGTGCCAGCAGCCGTTGGGGGGACGAGCAGTACTTC
CASSRWGDEQYF
>TRBV6-2/TRBV6-3|TRBJ2-5|.|.
TGTGCCAGCAGTTACTCGAAACAGGAAGAGACGTGGGGGACCCGGTACTTC
CASSYSKQEETWGTRYF
>TRBV18|TRBJ1-6|.|.
TGTGCCAGCTCACCTTACAGGGTGGATAATTCACCCCTCCACTTT
CASSPYRVDNSPLHF
>TRBV30|TRBJ2-3|.|many
TGTGCCGGAGACGCCGGGACTTACACAGATACGCAGTATTTT
CAGDAGTYTDTQYF
>TRBV6-5|TRBJ1-1|.|.
TGTGCCAGCAGTCCCGGCAACACTGAAGCTCTCTTT
CASSPGNTEALF
>TRBV20-1|TRBJ2-7|.|.
TGCAGTGCTAGAGAAGGGTACGAGCGGTACTTC
CSAREGYERYF
>TRBV2|TRBJ2-1|TRBD2|many
TGTGCCAGCAAGGATTTAGCGGGAAGCTACAATGAGCAGTTCTTC
CASKDLAGSYNEQFF
>TRBV30|TRBJ2-7|.|few
TGTGCCTGGAGTGCCGTGGCATTGGGGACCTACGAGCAGTACTTC
CAWSAVALGTYEQYF
>TRBV2|TRBJ1-1|.|.
TGTGCCAGCAGCCCTATACCCGAAGAACTGAACACTGAAGCTTTCTTT
CASSPIPEELNTEAFF
>TRBV4-3|TRBJ1-6|.|.
TGCGCCAGCAGCCCGACAGCTTATCCAAATTCACCCCTCCACTTT
CASSPTAYPNSPLHF
>TRBV12-3/TRBV12-4|TRBJ2-1|TRBD2|.
TGTGCCAGCAGTTTAGCGCGCGGGGGGGCCTACAATGAGCAGTTCTTC
CASSLARGGAYNEQFF
>TRBV4-3|TRBJ2-3|.|.
TGCGCCAGCAGCCAGGGGACGCATGGCACAGATACGCAGTATTTT
CASSQGTHGTDTQYF
>TRBV20-1|TRBJ2-5|TRBD1|.
TGCAGTGCTAGGGCAAGACAGGGACAAGAGACCCAGTACTTC
CSARARQGQETQYF
>TRBV6-5|TRBJ2-5|TRBD2|.
TGTGCCAGCAGTTACCCGGGACTAGCGGGGGGCCTAGAGACCCAGTACTTC
CASSYPGLAGGLETQYF
>TRBV9|TRBJ1-5|.|.
TGTGCCAACAGCGTAGTGGGGGACCCTAATCAGCCCCAGCATTTT
CANSVVGDPNQPQHF
>TRBV11-2|TRBJ2-1|.|many
TGTGCCAGCAGCTTAGTCTGGACCAGCGTAGGGGGGTCCTACAATGAGCAGTTCTTC
CASSLVWTSVGGSYNEQFF
>TRBV20-1|TRBJ2-3|.|many
TGCAGTGCCTTAAGCACAGGGTTGGCAGATACGCAGTATTTT
CSALSTGLADTQYF
>TRBV14|TRBJ2-1|.|.
TGTGCCAGCAGCCAGGTAGAGGTTCTCGATGAGCAGTTCTTC
CASSQVEVLDEQFF
>TRBV6-5|TRBJ2-2|.|many
TGTGCCAGCAGTCGGCTCCTGGGGGAGGGGGGCCCCGTAACTACTGCGAACACCGGGGAGCTGTTTTTT
CASSRLLGEGGPVTTANTGELFF
>TRBV4-1|TRBJ1-1|.|many
TGCGCCAGCAGCCAAGTCGATTCTGAAGCTTTCTTT
CASSQVDSEAFF
>TRBV27|TRBJ2-1|.|few
TGTGCCAGCAGGATACAAATTCAAGACAATGAGCAGTTCTTC
CASRIQIQDNEQFF
>TRBV30|TRBJ1-2|.|.
TGTGCCTGGAGTGTACAGGGTGGCGTCTATGGCTACACCTTC
CAWSVQGGVYGYTF
>TRBV7-6|TRBJ1-1|TRBD1|many
TGTGCCAGCAGACGATCAACAGGGGATGAAGCTTTCTTT
CASRRSTGDEAFF
>TRBV20-1|TRBJ2-3|.|.
TGCAGTGCTAGAGAGCCTCTCCTCCCTGAGGATACGCAGTATTTT
CSAREPLLPEDTQYF
>TRBV7-8|TRBJ2-7|TRBD1|.
TGTGCCAGCAGCTTCAGACAGGGGGTTCGGTACGAGCAGTACTTC
CASSFRQGVRYEQYF
>TRBV11-2|TRBJ2-5|.|few
TGTGCCAGCAGCTTAGATAGTCAGGGTTGGACCCAGTACTTC
CASSLDSQGWTQYF
>TRBV9|TRBJ1-1|TRBD1|once
TGTGCCAGCAGCGTTAATGGACAGGGGAATACTGAAGCTTTCTTT
CASSVNGQGNTEAFF
>TRBV28|TRBJ2-3|.|.
TGTGCCAGCAGTATATTAGCGCCAAGCACAGATACGCAGTATTTT
CASSILAPSTDTQYF
>TRBV4-3|TRBJ2-7|TRBD1|.
TGCGCCAGCAGCCAAGACCGGTCTTCAGGGGGTTACGGGCAGTACTTC
CASSQDRSSGGYGQYF
>TRBV4-1|TRBJ1-5|.|many
TGCGCCAGCAGCCACCTTAGCAATCAGCCCCAGCATTTT
CASSHLSNQPQHF
>TRBV7-6|TRBJ2-7|TRBD2|.
TGTGCCAGCAGCTTAGCTCGGACTGGCGGGAGCAATTACGAGCAGTACTTC
CASSLARTGGSNYEQYF
>TRBV9|TRBJ2-3|TRBD1|few
TGTGCCAGCCGATCTGGACAGGGGGTAACAGATACGCAGTATTTT
CASRSGQGVTDTQYF
>TRBV5-1|TRBJ2-1|.|few
TGCGCCAGCAGCTTGGCCAACGGGCCCCCCCAAGAGCAGTTCTTC
CASSLANGPPQEQFF
>TRBV13|TRBJ1-1|.|few
TGTGCCAGCAGCTTATGGGGGGAAAGTGGAACTGAAGCTTTCTTT
CASSLWGESGTEAFF
>TRBV11-2|TRBJ1-3|.|many
TGTGCCAGCAGCCCTGCGGCCTCCTCTGGAAACACCATATATTTT
CASSPAASSGNTIYF
>TRBV9|TRBJ2-3|TRBD2|.
TGTGCCAGCAGCGTAGCCGGGAGGGCATTGACAGATACGCAGTATTTT
CASSVAGRALTDTQYF
>TRBV14|TRBJ2-1|.|.
TGTGCCAGCAGTATAGGGGAGTGGGGCGCGTTGGATGAGCAGTTCTTC
CASSIGEWGALDEQFF